Listed here is a single TCR beta chain. The source of the sample is a study of blood T cell repertoires in COVID-19. TCRdb's table, derived via immunoSEQ multiplex PCR, lists solely in-frame clones and lacks some. The sample contains over 200,000 clones, around 86% of which appear only once. CDR3 length equals 17 residues. V lost 4 bases and J 0 bases, leaving 17 bases between the germline ends. In germline, CDR1 is MNHEY, CDR2 SMNVEV (reference sequence). The receptor comes from a man aged 18 to 30 who had recovered from COVID-19. The chain is built from TRBV27 and TRBJ2-3, with D possibly being TRBD2 (6 bases). Source material: PBMCs or T cells enriched from blood (not recorded which). The CDR3 is CASSSRPVGGSTDTQYF. Here the CDR3 DNA reads TGTGCCAGCAGTTCCAGGCCCGTTGGGGGGAGCACAGATACGCAGTATTTT.